The T cell receptor (beta chain) under discussion was sequenced for a study of T cell responses to AZD1222 COVID-19 vaccine. Study background: Samples with a second dose at about 4 or about 12 weeks were pooled together.

Overall study findings and caveats: Increased Spike-specific TCR breadth and depth were observed after two AZD1222 doses. Only a handful of AZD1222 recipients, several in all, had baseline seropositivity.

Comments on this clone: Its antigen is as yet unknown.

Germline lookup yields CDR1 SQVTM and CDR2 ANQGSEA. This CDR3 has 15 residues. Losses at the gene ends were 7 bases for V and 0 bases for J; bases not matched to a gene: 11. The protocol was immunoSEQ multiplex PCR, while the TCRdb copy is restricted to in-frame clones and leaves out a portion. The top ten clones hold 6.6% of a sample with 90,000 to 120,000 clones, roughly 90% of them seen once. The clonotype was recovered from an adult in good health. Sequencing was performed on peripheral blood, taken on day 0 of AZD1222 vaccination. The chain joins TRBV29-1 to TRBJ1-2; 7 bases map to TRBD1. CDR3 sequence (DNA): TGCAGCGCCTGGGACAGCGGAACTCCTAACTATGGCTACACCTTC. Its translation is CSAWDSGTPNYGYTF.